The sequence of this T cell receptor beta chain was determined in a study of blood T cell repertoires in COVID-19. Across the whole study: Donors in the United States, Italy and Spain gave samples during acute or convalescent COVID-19. T cells, B-cell-depleted T cells, or PBMCs supplied cDNA or gDNA.

This CDR3 is built from 15 residues. The V segment lost 4 bases and the J segment 5 bases; nucleotides outside the gene matches: 6. Germline assignment: CDR1 LGHDT and CDR2 YNNKEL (reference sequence). In the original workflow: It was from reference gene primer amplification that nucleated cell counts were estimated. Measured with immunoSEQ multiplex PCR; TCRdb has only the in-frame clones, and not every one. For V, J and clone size, that table is used; D and trimming come from the DNA. The repertoire holds about 120,000 clones, with roughly nine tenths as singletons. The V and J genes are TRBV3-1 (or the pseudogene TRBV3-2) and TRBJ2-3; 10 bases map to TRBD2. The material sequenced was peripheral blood. This receptor was taken from a man aged 65 to 79 who had recovered from COVID-19. This CDR3 is CASSLTSGARDTQYF. For the CDR3, the DNA is TGTGCCAGCAGCCTTACTAGCGGGGCCAGAGATACGCAGTATTTT.